The T cell receptor (beta chain) under discussion was sequenced for a study of blood T cell repertoires in COVID-19. Produced via immunoSEQ multiplex PCR; TCRdb's table is partial and in-frame only. The sample yields approximately 210,000 clones, 84% seen once. A Seattle source enrolled patients during active infection and followed them longitudinally. This CDR3 spans 12 amino acids. The germline V gene has CDR1 LGHNT and CDR2 FRNRAP. The ends were cut back, 6 bases at V and 11 bases at J, with 14 bases in the middle. The sequenced sample was peripheral blood. This sequence originates from a woman older than 75 with COVID-19, enrolled during active disease. This rearrangement joins TRBV12-5 to TRBJ1-5; tentatively, D is TRBD1 (5 bases). CDR3 in amino acids: CASGRPAGTQHF. CDR3 nucleotide sequence: TGTGCTAGTGGCCGACCCGCAGGGACCCAGCATTTT.